What follows are 20 T cell receptor beta chains derived from one specimen sequenced in a study of shared clonotypes between healthy human individuals. Generated by immunoSEQ multiplex PCR, the TCRdb table keeps only in-frame clones and is missing some. In the table there are about 1,900,000 clones, just under 95% of which are singletons. Only CD45RO-negative cells positively selected for CCR7 counted as naive CD8 cells, so terminally differentiated effector memory CD45RA+ cells were excluded. The sample taken for sequencing was naive CD8+ T cells sorted from blood. The receptor set was obtained from a man aged 18 to 30 in good health.

The V and J genes are TRBV27 and TRBJ2-5; no definite D call. Germline V gives CDR1 MNHEY, CDR2 SMNVEV (reference sequence). The CDR3 extends over 13 amino acids. V dropped 5 bases and J dropped 0 bases, with 7 bases sitting between them. Here the CDR3 reads CASSPQNQETQYF. CDR3 DNA sequence: TGTGCCAGCAGTCCGCAAAACCAAGAGACCCAGTACTTC.

This clone was seen a single time. CDR3 bases: TGTGCCAGCCCGCCTGCTACGCCCTACGAGCAGTACTTC. This encodes CASPPATPYEQYF. V usage is TRBV5-8 and J usage is TRBJ2-7; the D is unclear. Between the trimmed V and J ends, which lost 7 bases and 2 bases, there was a span of 13 bases. The CDR3 has 13 amino acids. Germline-derived CDR1 and CDR2 are SGHTS and YDEGEE.

The chain links TRBV19 to TRBJ2-1; D possibly corresponds to TRBD2 (5 bases). The CDR3 has 15 amino acids. The V gene lost 2 bases and the J gene lost 4 bases, with 12 bases spanning the gap. Germline assignment: CDR1 LNHDA and CDR2 SQIVND (reference sequence). CDR3 protein: CASSISLEGYNEQFF. CDR3 in DNA: TGTGCCAGTAGTATATCACTAGAGGGTTACAATGAGCAGTTCTTC.

V gene TRBV5-4 combines with J gene TRBJ1-2; 9 nucleotides align to TRBD1. Germline-derived CDR1 and CDR2 are SGHNT and YYREEE (reference sequence). The V and J ends lost 2 bases and 6 bases, in that order; junction bases with no gene match: 8. The CDR3 loop spans 15 amino acids. CDR3 loop: CASSFRDREVDGYTF. The CDR3 DNA reads as TGTGCCAGCAGCTTTAGGGACAGGGAAGTTGATGGCTACACCTTC.

This clone was detected only once. The chain joins TRBV19 to TRBJ1-2, with D possibly being TRBD1 (6 bases). The V end was cut by 0 bases, the J end by 7 bases, with 12 bases between. Germline assignment: CDR1 LNHDA and CDR2 SQIVND (reference sequence). This CDR3 comprises 14 residues. CDR3 region: CASSIEGGSSGYTF. CDR3 nucleotides: TGTGCCAGTAGTATAGAAGGGGGTTCAAGTGGCTACACCTTC.

This chain links TRBV2 with TRBJ1-1; D is unclear. Germline lookup yields CDR1 SNHLY and CDR2 FYNNEI. The germline V and J ends were trimmed by 3 bases and 5 bases, with 19 bases remaining between them. There are 16 residues in the CDR3. CDR3 region: CASSDDVKGVRTEAFF. The CDR3 bases are TGTGCCAGCAGTGATGATGTCAAGGGTGTGAGGACTGAAGCTTTCTTT.

The chain couples TRBV28 to TRBJ2-7; D call uncertain. Trimming stripped 5 bases from V and 4 bases from J, with 18 bases between. Per germline, CDR1 MDHEN and CDR2 SYDVKM. This CDR3 comprises 15 residues. The CDR3 DNA sequence: TGTGCCAGCAGTCAAAACTGGCTGCATAGGTACGAGCAGTACTTC. Its protein product is CASSQNWLHRYEQYF.

This sequence joins TRBV9 and TRBJ2-7; possibly TRBD1 for D (6 bases). Looked up from germline, CDR1 is SGDLS and CDR2 is YYNGEE. This CDR3 comprises 15 residues. Trimming shortened V by 0 bases and J by 2 bases, and 12 bases separated the two germline ends. CDR3 nucleotides: TGTGCCAGCAGCGTAGGGCAGGGGATGACCTACGAGCAGTACTTC. Translation: CASSVGQGMTYEQYF.

The V call is TRBV7-9, the J call TRBJ2-5; the D gene is possibly TRBD1 (5 bases). The V and J ends lost 5 bases and 5 bases respectively, with 18 bases between them. Per the germline V gene, CDR1 is SEHNR and CDR2 is FQNEAQ (reference sequence). This CDR3 is built from 15 residues. The DNA of the CDR3 is TGTGCCAGCAGCACTATCAGGGAACCGGTCGAGACCCAGTACTTC. Its protein product is CASSTIREPVETQYF. The full variable domain, its missing parts supplied by reference TRBV7-9 and TRBJ2-5, is DTGVSQNPRHKITKRGQNVTFRCDPISEHNRLYWYRQTLGQGPEFLTYFQNEAQLEKSRLLSDRFSAERPKGSFSTLEIQRTEQGDSAMYLCASSTIREPVETQYFGPGTRLLVL.

The V and J genes are TRBV13 and TRBJ1-1; D ambiguous. The CDR3 contains 14 residues. V lost 0 bases, J lost 3 bases, and 8 bases lay in between. The V gene's germline CDR1 is PRHDT and CDR2 FYEKMQ (reference sequence). The CDR3 sequence: CASSLGRTYTEAFF. The CDR3 nucleotides read TGTGCCAGCAGCTTAGGGAGAACCTACACTGAAGCTTTCTTT.

This sequence joins TRBV7-3 and TRBJ2-6; D might be TRBD1 (6 bases). Germline values: CDR1 SGHTA, CDR2 FQGTGA. V lost 5 bases and J lost 6, with 14 bases in between. There are 15 residues in the CDR3. The chain's CDR3 is CASSQGGSMANVLTF. The CDR3 nucleotides read TGTGCCAGCAGCCAAGGGGGAAGTATGGCCAACGTCCTGACTTTC.

V and J are TRBV18 and TRBJ2-3; possibly TRBD1 for D (5 bases). Germline loops: CDR1 KGHSH, CDR2 LQKENI. The germline V and J ends were trimmed by 6 bases and 6 bases, with 13 bases remaining between them. The CDR3 totals 13 residues. As DNA, the CDR3 is TGTGCCAGCTCCCTGGTTGGGGCGGATACGCAGTATTTT. Its translation: CASSLVGADTQYF.

V gene TRBV27 combines with J gene TRBJ1-4; a possible D gene is TRBD1 (5 bases). Per germline, CDR1 MNHEY and CDR2 SMNVEV (reference sequence). Trimming removed 0 bases from V and 4 bases from J, with 12 bases in between. The CDR3 totals 16 residues. CDR3 protein: CASSLSSGDLNEKLFF. In DNA form, the CDR3 reads TGTGCCAGCAGTTTATCGTCCGGGGACCTTAATGAAAAACTGTTTTTT. Combining the CDR3 with reference TRBV27 and TRBJ1-4 gives the whole variable domain EAQVTQNPRYLITVTGKKLTVTCSQNMNHEYMSWYRQDPGLGLRQIYYSMNVEVTDKGDVPEGYKVSRKEKRNFPLILESPSPNQTSLYFCASSLSSGDLNEKLFFGSGTQLSVL.

This clone was observed once. Other nucleotide sequences from this sample produce the same CDR3. The chain uses TRBV2 and TRBJ2-7, with a tentative D call TRBD1 (5 bases). The CDR3 contains 12 residues. CDR1 SNHLY and CDR2 FYNNEI come from the germline V gene. The ends were cut back, 4 bases at V and 3 bases at J, with 7 bases in the middle. The CDR3 reads CASSGQGYEQYF. DNA of the CDR3: TGTGCCAGCAGTGGGCAGGGCTACGAGCAGTACTTC.

The rearrangement uses TRBV27 and TRBJ2-1; 10 nucleotides match TRBD1. J was trimmed by 8 bases and V by 9 bases; bases with no gene match: 10. The germline CDR1 and CDR2 sequences are MNHEY and SMNVEV (reference sequence). CDR3 size: 14 residues. The chain's CDR3 is CARKEGQGIHEQFF. Written as DNA, the CDR3 is TGTGCCAGGAAAGAGGGACAGGGGATTCATGAGCAGTTCTTC.

This clone was found once. This chain joins TRBV7-9 and TRBJ1-3, with TRBD1 matching 10 bases. CDR1 is SEHNR and CDR2 is FQNEAQ in the germline V gene (reference sequence). CDR3 length: 14 amino acids. The J segment lost 4 bases and the V segment lost 8 bases, leaving 5 bases of the junction unmatched. The CDR3 loop is CASLGQGTGNTIYF. The CDR3 DNA reads TGTGCCAGCTTGGGACAGGGGACGGGAAACACCATATATTTT.

This chain joins TRBV5-1 and TRBJ2-2; 14 nucleotides agree with TRBD2. J was trimmed by 4 bases and V by 0 bases; bases with no gene match: 2. The CDR3 consists of 17 residues. Germline V CDR1 and CDR2: SGHRS, YFSETQ. The CDR3 here is CASSLGLAGGPTGELFF. The CDR3 nucleotides read TGCGCCAGCAGCTTGGGACTAGCGGGGGGGCCCACCGGGGAGCTGTTTTTT.

This clone has just one count. The chain uses TRBV15 and TRBJ2-5; D is unclear. V lost 0 bases and J lost 4, with 15 bases in between. CDR1 is LNHNV, CDR2 YYDKDF, per germline (reference sequence). The CDR3 contains 16 residues. CDR3 protein: CATSRDQELSAETQYF. In DNA form, the CDR3 reads TGTGCCACCAGCAGAGATCAAGAACTTTCGGCAGAGACCCAGTACTTC.

A word on this clone: At the DNA level, this CDR3 is encoded by other sequences in the same sample as well. The V and J genes are TRBV6-1 and TRBJ1-5; no firm D call. The CDR3 sequence is 14 residues long. CDR1 is MNHNS, CDR2 SASEGT, per germline. The ends were cut back, 3 bases at V and 0 bases at J, with 6 bases in the middle. CDR3 sequence reads: CASSDDTSNQPQHF. CDR3 nucleotides: TGTGCCAGCAGTGACGACACTAGCAATCAGCCCCAGCATTTT.

The V call is TRBV4-1, the J call TRBJ2-1; 12 bases align to TRBD2. Looked up from germline, CDR1 is MGHRA and CDR2 is YSYEKL. V dropped 4 bases and J dropped 9; count of bases not matched to a gene: 10. The CDR3 covers 16 residues. CDR3 sequence reads: CASSLTSGGPLGEQFF. For the CDR3, the DNA is TGCGCCAGCAGCCTTACTAGCGGGGGGCCCCTCGGTGAGCAGTTCTTC.